Each of the 2 T cell receptor beta chains below was sequenced from the same sample in a study of cytomegalovirus exposure and HLA in healthy donors. With 60 Vbeta and 13 Jbeta primers, the PCR was carried out. TCRdb's table, derived via immunoSEQ multiplex PCR, lists solely in-frame clones and lacks some. The sample carries 220,000 or so clones, 65% to 75% recorded once. Source material: PBMCs. These receptors all stem from a woman in her 30s in good health and CMV-seronegative.

This clone appeared a few times. This chain joins TRBV10-1 and TRBJ2-1; D may be TRBD1 (5 bases). The germline V gene has CDR1 WNHNN and CDR2 SYGVQD (reference sequence). V was shortened by 0 bases and J by 8 bases, with 8 bases between the two germline ends. The CDR3 runs to 13 residues. This CDR3 is CASSESLGDEQFF. The CDR3 DNA sequence: TGCGCCAGCAGTGAGTCGCTAGGGGATGAGCAGTTCTTC.

The CDR3 reads CASSIRGGLQPQHF. Written as DNA, the CDR3 is TGTGCCAGTAGTATTCGCGGGGGGCTCCAGCCCCAGCATTTT. The chain is built from TRBV19 and TRBJ1-5, with D possibly matching TRBD1 (6 bases). Germline V CDR1 and CDR2: LNHDA, SQIVND (reference sequence). Trimming stripped 3 bases from V and 7 bases from J, with 13 bases between. The CDR3 loop spans 14 amino acids.